This is a list of T cell receptor beta chains from one sample in a study of T-cell memory formation after mild COVID-19. TCRdb re-derived calls from the 5' RACE reads in MiXCR, one entry per CDR3 protein. The sample lists 550,000 to 600,000 distinct CDR3 sequences, approximately 15% seen once, with approximately 8.1% in the top ten. Source material: PBMCs or a T cell subset sorted from them (not recorded which). The receptor source for this set is an adult woman who had mild COVID-19 (a few samples of this study predate the infection). Cell type and time point are not known. Each CDR3 is given with its conserved first and last residue. Fields, in order: J gene, D gene, V gene, CDR3 length, clone size, CDR3 DNA, CDR3 protein. The D gene is left open where the match is weak. The size field is filled for only some rows; it gives once, few, many or a size class.

J gene: TRBJ2-1
D gene: -
V gene: TRBV14
CDR3 length: 20
clone size: few
CDR3 DNA: TGTGCCAGCAGCCAAGGGGGTCTCGGAGATTTTTTTAACTCCTACAATGAGCAGTTCTTC
CDR3 protein: CASSQGGLGDFFNSYNEQFF

J gene: TRBJ2-2
D gene: TRBD1
V gene: TRBV14
CDR3 length: 14
clone size: few
CDR3 DNA: TGTGCCAGCAGCCGGGACAGCCTTACCGGGGAGCTGTTTTTT
CDR3 protein: CASSRDSLTGELFF

J gene: TRBJ2-1
D gene: TRBD2
V gene: TRBV19
CDR3 length: 13
clone size: -
CDR3 DNA: TGTGCCAGTAGTATAGGCTACGGGGGGGAGCAGTTCTTC
CDR3 protein: CASSIGYGGEQFF

J gene: TRBJ2-6
D gene: TRBD1
V gene: TRBV4-2
CDR3 length: 21
clone size: few
CDR3 DNA: TGTGCCAGCAGCCCGTACTCCGGGACAGGGGGATCCCTCTCTGGGGCCAACGTCCTGACTTTC
CDR3 protein: CASSPYSGTGGSLSGANVLTF

J gene: TRBJ2-7
D gene: -
V gene: TRBV24-1
CDR3 length: 14
clone size: few
CDR3 DNA: TGTGCCACCAGTGATCCAAGACACGGATACGAGCAGTACTTC
CDR3 protein: CATSDPRHGYEQYF

J gene: TRBJ2-2
D gene: -
V gene: TRBV6-6
CDR3 length: 14
clone size: -
CDR3 DNA: TGTGCCAGCAGCGCGTACGCGAACACCGGGGAGCTGTTTTTT
CDR3 protein: CASSAYANTGELFF

J gene: TRBJ2-7
D gene: -
V gene: TRBV7-8
CDR3 length: 14
clone size: many
CDR3 DNA: TGTGCCAGCAGGGCCGGGGCCAGCTCCTACGAGCAGTACTTC
CDR3 protein: CASRAGASSYEQYF

J gene: TRBJ2-5
D gene: -
V gene: TRBV5-1
CDR3 length: 13
clone size: -
CDR3 DNA: TGCGCCAGCAGTAGCCTCGGGACAGAGACCCAGTACTTC
CDR3 protein: CASSSLGTETQYF

J gene: TRBJ1-1
D gene: -
V gene: TRBV20-1
CDR3 length: 14
clone size: -
CDR3 DNA: TGCAGTGCTAGGGAGGGGATGGGTAGCACTGAAGCTTTCTTT
CDR3 protein: CSAREGMGSTEAFF

J gene: TRBJ2-1
D gene: -
V gene: TRBV5-1
CDR3 length: 15
clone size: few
CDR3 DNA: TGCGCCAGCAGCTACGGTCAGGGGTCGGCGGATGAGCAGTTCTTC
CDR3 protein: CASSYGQGSADEQFF

J gene: TRBJ2-7
D gene: TRBD2
V gene: TRBV30
CDR3 length: 16
clone size: -
CDR3 DNA: TGTGCCTGGAGAACCAAAAGTAGCGGGGGCTCCTACGAGCAGTACTTC
CDR3 protein: CAWRTKSSGGSYEQYF

J gene: TRBJ1-5
D gene: TRBD1
V gene: TRBV12-3/TRBV12-4
CDR3 length: 12
clone size: -
CDR3 DNA: TGTGGAAGTGGACAGGGCAATCAGCCCCAGCATTTT
CDR3 protein: CGSGQGNQPQHF

J gene: TRBJ1-2
D gene: TRBD1
V gene: TRBV20-1
CDR3 length: 14
clone size: -
CDR3 DNA: TGCAGTGCTAGAAGACAGGGCTCTAACTATGGCTACACCTTC
CDR3 protein: CSARRQGSNYGYTF

J gene: TRBJ1-2
D gene: TRBD1
V gene: TRBV7-2
CDR3 length: 13
clone size: few
CDR3 DNA: TGTGCCAGCAGCACACCGACAGGGAGTGGCTACACCTTC
CDR3 protein: CASSTPTGSGYTF

J gene: TRBJ2-2
D gene: -
V gene: TRBV7-3
CDR3 length: 15
clone size: many
CDR3 DNA: TGTGCCAGCAGCTTAACCGCCGGCACCCCCGGGGAGCTGTTTTTT
CDR3 protein: CASSLTAGTPGELFF

J gene: TRBJ1-1
D gene: -
V gene: TRBV5-1
CDR3 length: 14
clone size: few
CDR3 DNA: TGCGCCAGCAGCTTGTTCGGGGGAGGTACTGAAGCTTTCTTT
CDR3 protein: CASSLFGGGTEAFF

J gene: TRBJ1-5
D gene: TRBD1
V gene: TRBV12-3/TRBV12-4
CDR3 length: 15
clone size: -
CDR3 DNA: TGTGCCAGCGGGACAGGGGGATCTAGCAATCAGCCCCAGCATTTT
CDR3 protein: CASGTGGSSNQPQHF

J gene: TRBJ1-3
D gene: -
V gene: TRBV9
CDR3 length: 15
clone size: -
CDR3 DNA: TGTGCCTCCTCCCCGTGGGGGGGAGCTGGAAACACCATATATTTT
CDR3 protein: CASSPWGGAGNTIYF

J gene: TRBJ1-1
D gene: -
V gene: TRBV4-1
CDR3 length: 15
clone size: -
CDR3 DNA: TGCGCCAGCAGCCAAGGAACAGGACCGAACACTGAAGCTTTCTTT
CDR3 protein: CASSQGTGPNTEAFF

J gene: TRBJ1-1
D gene: -
V gene: TRBV7-9
CDR3 length: 17
clone size: -
CDR3 DNA: TGTGCCAGCAGCTTAGTCATGGAGGGGCGAATGAACACTGAAGCTTTCTTT
CDR3 protein: CASSLVMEGRMNTEAFF

J gene: TRBJ2-7
D gene: -
V gene: TRBV29-1
CDR3 length: 11
clone size: few
CDR3 DNA: TGCAGCGTTGAATTCTCCTACGAGCAGTACTTC
CDR3 protein: CSVEFSYEQYF

J gene: TRBJ1-1
D gene: -
V gene: TRBV6-1
CDR3 length: 12
clone size: -
CDR3 DNA: TGTGCCAGCAGTGAACGGAACACTGAAGCTTTCTTT
CDR3 protein: CASSERNTEAFF

J gene: TRBJ1-4
D gene: -
V gene: TRBV6-8
CDR3 length: 17
clone size: few
CDR3 DNA: TGTGCCAGCAGTTACTCGGGGGTGGCCGCAACTAATGAAAAACTGTTTTTT
CDR3 protein: CASSYSGVAATNEKLFF

J gene: TRBJ2-7
D gene: TRBD2
V gene: TRBV5-1
CDR3 length: 15
clone size: many
CDR3 DNA: TGCGCCAGCAGCTTGGAAGCGGGAGGGCCCTACGAGCAGTACTTC
CDR3 protein: CASSLEAGGPYEQYF

J gene: TRBJ1-1
D gene: -
V gene: TRBV6-5
CDR3 length: 17
clone size: few
CDR3 DNA: TGTGCCAGCAGTTACTCGAAGTCTCGGAGGGCGTACACTGAAGCTTTCTTT
CDR3 protein: CASSYSKSRRAYTEAFF

J gene: TRBJ1-5
D gene: -
V gene: TRBV20-1
CDR3 length: 12
clone size: -
CDR3 DNA: TGCAGTGCTAGAAGGGGCGGTCAGCCCCAGCATTTT
CDR3 protein: CSARRGGQPQHF

J gene: TRBJ2-7
D gene: TRBD1
V gene: TRBV5-1
CDR3 length: 19
clone size: few
CDR3 DNA: TGCGCCAGCAGCTTTGGTGGCTATCCCGGGACAGGGGAGACCTACGAGCAGTACTTC
CDR3 protein: CASSFGGYPGTGETYEQYF

J gene: TRBJ2-7
D gene: -
V gene: TRBV5-1
CDR3 length: 14
clone size: -
CDR3 DNA: TGCGCCAGCAGCACCCAGCCTTCCTCCTACGAGCAGTACTTC
CDR3 protein: CASSTQPSSYEQYF

J gene: TRBJ2-7
D gene: TRBD2
V gene: TRBV2
CDR3 length: 17
clone size: few
CDR3 DNA: TGTGCCAGCAGTGATACTAGCGGGAGGGCCAAAGGCTACGAGCAGTACTTC
CDR3 protein: CASSDTSGRAKGYEQYF

J gene: TRBJ1-6
D gene: -
V gene: TRBV20-1
CDR3 length: 15
clone size: few
CDR3 DNA: TGCAGTGCTAGAGTAGGGGTCTACGCTAATTCACCCCTCCACTTT
CDR3 protein: CSARVGVYANSPLHF

J gene: TRBJ2-7
D gene: TRBD2
V gene: TRBV20-1
CDR3 length: 14
clone size: few
CDR3 DNA: TGCAGTGTGATCGGGACTAGTGTAACTTACGAGCAGTACTTC
CDR3 protein: CSVIGTSVTYEQYF

J gene: TRBJ2-6
D gene: -
V gene: TRBV3-1
CDR3 length: 17
clone size: -
CDR3 DNA: TGTGCCAGCAGCCAGGGCCAGTTATTCTCTGGGGCCAACGTCCTGACTTTC
CDR3 protein: CASSQGQLFSGANVLTF

J gene: TRBJ1-1
D gene: -
V gene: TRBV5-1
CDR3 length: 14
clone size: few
CDR3 DNA: TGCGCCAGCAGCTTGGCCCGCGTGAACACTGAAGCTTTCTTT
CDR3 protein: CASSLARVNTEAFF

J gene: TRBJ2-3
D gene: TRBD2
V gene: TRBV6-2/TRBV6-3
CDR3 length: 12
clone size: few
CDR3 DNA: TGTGCCAGTCGACTAGCGGCAGATACGCAGTATTTT
CDR3 protein: CASRLAADTQYF

J gene: TRBJ1-1
D gene: -
V gene: TRBV5-1
CDR3 length: 13
clone size: many
CDR3 DNA: TGCGCCAGCAGCTTTGAGAGGGGAACTGAAGCTTTCTTT
CDR3 protein: CASSFERGTEAFF

J gene: TRBJ2-7
D gene: -
V gene: TRBV4-1
CDR3 length: 13
clone size: many
CDR3 DNA: TGCGCCAGCAGCTTTGGAGCCCCCTACGAGCAGTACTTC
CDR3 protein: CASSFGAPYEQYF

J gene: TRBJ2-7
D gene: TRBD1
V gene: TRBV4-2
CDR3 length: 15
clone size: few
CDR3 DNA: TGTGCCAGCAGCCAAGATCAGGGACAGCTTTACGAGCAGTACTTC
CDR3 protein: CASSQDQGQLYEQYF

J gene: TRBJ1-2
D gene: -
V gene: TRBV10-3
CDR3 length: 13
clone size: few
CDR3 DNA: TGTGCCATCAGTGGAGTAGGAAACTATGGCTACACCTTC
CDR3 protein: CAISGVGNYGYTF

J gene: TRBJ2-7
D gene: -
V gene: TRBV7-6
CDR3 length: 16
clone size: few
CDR3 DNA: TGTGCCAGCAGCTTAGCGGGGAGGGACAGGAGATACGAGCAGTACTTC
CDR3 protein: CASSLAGRDRRYEQYF

J gene: TRBJ2-3
D gene: TRBD2
V gene: TRBV27
CDR3 length: 16
clone size: -
CDR3 DNA: TGTGCCAGCAGTAGGCTAGCGGGGGTATTTGGAGATACGCAGTATTTT
CDR3 protein: CASSRLAGVFGDTQYF

J gene: TRBJ2-5
D gene: TRBD1
V gene: TRBV29-1
CDR3 length: 13
clone size: many
CDR3 DNA: TGCAGCGTCCCGGGACAGGGAGGAGAGACCCAGTACTTC
CDR3 protein: CSVPGQGGETQYF